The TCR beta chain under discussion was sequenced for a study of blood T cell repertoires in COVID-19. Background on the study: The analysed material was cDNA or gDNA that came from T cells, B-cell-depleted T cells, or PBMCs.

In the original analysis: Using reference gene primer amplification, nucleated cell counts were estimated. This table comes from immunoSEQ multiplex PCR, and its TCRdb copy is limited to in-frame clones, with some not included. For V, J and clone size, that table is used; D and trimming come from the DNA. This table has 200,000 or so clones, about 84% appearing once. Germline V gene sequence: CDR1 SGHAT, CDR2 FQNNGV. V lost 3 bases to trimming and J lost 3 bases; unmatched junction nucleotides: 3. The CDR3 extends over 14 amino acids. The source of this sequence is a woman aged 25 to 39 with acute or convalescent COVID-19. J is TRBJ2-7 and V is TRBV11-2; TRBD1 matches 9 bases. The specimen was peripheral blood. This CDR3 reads CASSLTGGNYEQYF. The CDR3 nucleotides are TGTGCCAGCAGCTTGACAGGGGGAAACTACGAGCAGTACTTC. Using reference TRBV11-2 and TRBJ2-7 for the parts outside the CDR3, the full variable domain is EAGVAQSPRYKIIEKRQSVAFWCNPISGHATLYWYQQILGQGPKLLIQFQNNGVVDDSQLPKDRFSAERLKGVDSTLKIQPAKLEDSAVYLCASSLTGGNYEQYFGPGTRLTVT.